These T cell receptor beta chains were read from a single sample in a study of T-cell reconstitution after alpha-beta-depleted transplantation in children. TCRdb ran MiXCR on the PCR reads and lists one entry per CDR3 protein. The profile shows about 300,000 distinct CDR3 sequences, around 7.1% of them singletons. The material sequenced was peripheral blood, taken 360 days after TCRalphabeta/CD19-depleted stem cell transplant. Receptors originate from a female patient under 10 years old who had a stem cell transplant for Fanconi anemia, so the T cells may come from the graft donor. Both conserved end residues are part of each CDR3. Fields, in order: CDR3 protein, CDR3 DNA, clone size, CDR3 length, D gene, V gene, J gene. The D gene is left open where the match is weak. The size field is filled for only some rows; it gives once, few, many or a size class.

CDR3 protein: CSVGRQGARIPYNEQFF
CDR3 DNA: TGCAGCGTTGGTAGACAGGGGGCGCGAATCCCCTACAATGAGCAGTTCTTC
clone size: many
CDR3 length: 17
D gene: TRBD1
V gene: TRBV29-1
J gene: TRBJ2-1

CDR3 protein: CASSQKLLTPGNTDTQYF
CDR3 DNA: TGTGCCAGCAGCCAAAAACTTCTGACACCGGGAAACACAGATACGCAGTATTTT
clone size: NA
CDR3 length: 18
D gene: NA
V gene: TRBV21-1
J gene: TRBJ2-3

CDR3 protein: CANSPNGDTQYF
CDR3 DNA: TGTGCCAACTCCCCTAACGGAGATACGCAGTATTTT
clone size: NA
CDR3 length: 12
D gene: NA
V gene: TRBV6-2/TRBV6-3
J gene: TRBJ2-3

CDR3 protein: CASSVERGPVTQYF
CDR3 DNA: TGTGCCAGCAGCGTAGAGCGGGGGCCCGTTACGCAGTATTTT
clone size: many
CDR3 length: 14
D gene: TRBD2
V gene: TRBV9
J gene: TRBJ2-3

CDR3 protein: CASWTGPKETQYF
CDR3 DNA: TGCGCCAGCTGGACAGGCCCAAAAGAGACCCAGTACTTC
clone size: many
CDR3 length: 13
D gene: TRBD1
V gene: TRBV5-1
J gene: TRBJ2-5

CDR3 protein: CASTGDTQYF
CDR3 DNA: TGTGCCAGCACCGGAGATACGCAGTATTTT
clone size: many
CDR3 length: 10
D gene: NA
V gene: TRBV7-9
J gene: TRBJ2-3

CDR3 protein: CASSQEGGTGMSYEQYF
CDR3 DNA: TGTGCCAGCAGCCAAGAGGGTGGAACAGGGATGTCCTACGAGCAGTACTTC
clone size: few
CDR3 length: 17
D gene: NA
V gene: TRBV3-1
J gene: TRBJ2-7

CDR3 protein: CASSFHSGGAPSYNEQFF
CDR3 DNA: TGTGCCAGCTCCTTCCATAGCGGGGGGGCGCCTTCCTACAATGAGCAGTTCTTC
clone size: many
CDR3 length: 18
D gene: TRBD2
V gene: TRBV6-2/TRBV6-3
J gene: TRBJ2-1

CDR3 protein: CASSESGVGAPGELFF
CDR3 DNA: TGCGCCAGCAGTGAGTCTGGGGTAGGGGCTCCCGGGGAGCTGTTTTTT
clone size: many
CDR3 length: 16
D gene: NA
V gene: TRBV10-2
J gene: TRBJ2-2

CDR3 protein: CASSLFPRRQETQYF
CDR3 DNA: TGTGCCAGCAGTTTATTCCCGAGGAGACAAGAGACCCAGTACTTC
clone size: many
CDR3 length: 15
D gene: NA
V gene: TRBV28
J gene: TRBJ2-5

CDR3 protein: CASGKGPLGYNEQFF
CDR3 DNA: TGCGCCAGCGGGAAGGGGCCTTTGGGGTACAATGAGCAGTTCTTC
clone size: many
CDR3 length: 15
D gene: NA
V gene: TRBV4-1
J gene: TRBJ2-1

CDR3 protein: CASSLGSGVTEAFF
CDR3 DNA: TGTGCCAGCAGCCTGGGATCAGGGGTGACTGAAGCTTTCTTT
clone size: many
CDR3 length: 14
D gene: NA
V gene: TRBV7-2
J gene: TRBJ1-1

CDR3 protein: CATSRDRVTDEQFF
CDR3 DNA: TGTGCCACCTCTCGGGACAGGGTCACTGATGAGCAGTTCTTC
clone size: NA
CDR3 length: 14
D gene: TRBD1
V gene: TRBV15
J gene: TRBJ2-1

CDR3 protein: CASTPDGNYGYTF
CDR3 DNA: TGTGCCAGCACCCCGGACGGGAACTATGGCTACACCTTC
clone size: NA
CDR3 length: 13
D gene: NA
V gene: TRBV6-1
J gene: TRBJ1-2

CDR3 protein: CAISPLAGVGDTQYF
CDR3 DNA: TGTGCCATCAGCCCATTAGCGGGGGTAGGAGATACGCAGTATTTT
clone size: many
CDR3 length: 15
D gene: TRBD2
V gene: TRBV10-3
J gene: TRBJ2-3

CDR3 protein: CASSSSTGELFF
CDR3 DNA: TGTGCCAGCAGTTCCAGCACCGGGGAGCTGTTTTTT
clone size: many
CDR3 length: 12
D gene: NA
V gene: TRBV3-1
J gene: TRBJ2-2

CDR3 protein: CSVEEWGGEETQYF
CDR3 DNA: TGCAGCGTTGAAGAGTGGGGGGGCGAAGAGACCCAGTACTTC
clone size: many
CDR3 length: 14
D gene: NA
V gene: TRBV29-1
J gene: TRBJ2-5

CDR3 protein: CASSAYRGGRGTDTQYF
CDR3 DNA: TGTGCCAGCAGTGCGTACAGGGGGGGAAGGGGCACAGATACGCAGTATTTT
clone size: many
CDR3 length: 17
D gene: NA
V gene: TRBV12-3/TRBV12-4
J gene: TRBJ2-3

CDR3 protein: CASRGPTAEQFF
CDR3 DNA: TGTGCCAGCCGGGGGCCGACAGCCGAGCAGTTCTTC
clone size: many
CDR3 length: 12
D gene: NA
V gene: TRBV7-2
J gene: TRBJ2-1

CDR3 protein: CSAKQGAGTEAFF
CDR3 DNA: TGCAGTGCAAAACAGGGGGCTGGTACTGAAGCTTTCTTT
clone size: many
CDR3 length: 13
D gene: TRBD1
V gene: TRBV20-1
J gene: TRBJ1-1

CDR3 protein: CSAPSPFVGNQPQHF
CDR3 DNA: TGCAGTGCTCCCAGCCCTTTTGTGGGCAATCAGCCCCAGCATTTT
clone size: many
CDR3 length: 15
D gene: NA
V gene: TRBV20-1
J gene: TRBJ1-5

CDR3 protein: CASSVAINLFDNEQFF
CDR3 DNA: TGTGCCAGCAGCGTAGCCATCAACCTTTTTGACAATGAGCAGTTCTTC
clone size: many
CDR3 length: 16
D gene: NA
V gene: TRBV9
J gene: TRBJ2-1

CDR3 protein: CASSGHLNFYEQYF
CDR3 DNA: TGTGCCAGCAGTGGGCACCTGAATTTCTACGAGCAGTACTTC
clone size: many
CDR3 length: 14
D gene: NA
V gene: TRBV27
J gene: TRBJ2-7

CDR3 protein: CASSLEWTHNSNTEAFF
CDR3 DNA: TGTGCCAGCAGCTTAGAATGGACACATAATTCGAACACTGAAGCTTTCTTT
clone size: few
CDR3 length: 17
D gene: NA
V gene: TRBV7-7
J gene: TRBJ1-1

CDR3 protein: CATRIGTTSYYGYTF
CDR3 DNA: TGTGCCACCAGGATAGGGACAACGAGCTACTATGGCTACACCTTC
clone size: many
CDR3 length: 15
D gene: NA
V gene: TRBV15
J gene: TRBJ1-2

CDR3 protein: CASSLDGAGYRNEQYF
CDR3 DNA: TGTGCCAGCAGCTTAGATGGCGCAGGGTATAGGAACGAGCAGTACTTC
clone size: many
CDR3 length: 16
D gene: NA
V gene: TRBV7-9
J gene: TRBJ2-7

CDR3 protein: CASSYPSGRAGANVLTF
CDR3 DNA: TGTGCCAGCAGCTACCCATCTGGGAGGGCTGGGGCCAACGTCCTGACTTTC
clone size: few
CDR3 length: 17
D gene: TRBD2
V gene: TRBV7-9
J gene: TRBJ2-6

CDR3 protein: CASLLNTEAFF
CDR3 DNA: TGTGCCAGTCTCCTGAACACTGAAGCTTTCTTT
clone size: many
CDR3 length: 11
D gene: NA
V gene: TRBV12-3/TRBV12-4
J gene: TRBJ1-1

CDR3 protein: CATKARDSGANVLTF
CDR3 DNA: TGTGCCACCAAGGCAAGGGACTCTGGGGCCAACGTCCTGACTTTC
clone size: few
CDR3 length: 15
D gene: NA
V gene: TRBV10-3
J gene: TRBJ2-6

CDR3 protein: CASSDSMLGELFF
CDR3 DNA: TGTGCCAGCAGTGACTCGATGCTCGGGGAGCTGTTTTTT
clone size: many
CDR3 length: 13
D gene: NA
V gene: TRBV6-4
J gene: TRBJ2-2

CDR3 protein: CATSSKVAGGLGTDTQYF
CDR3 DNA: TGTGCCACCAGCAGTAAGGTAGCGGGGGGGCTGGGCACAGATACGCAGTATTTT
clone size: many
CDR3 length: 18
D gene: TRBD2
V gene: TRBV15
J gene: TRBJ2-3

CDR3 protein: CASSPHTEMGYNEQFF
CDR3 DNA: TGTGCTAGCAGCCCCCACACAGAGATGGGCTACAATGAGCAGTTCTTC
clone size: NA
CDR3 length: 16
D gene: NA
V gene: TRBV7-7
J gene: TRBJ2-1

CDR3 protein: CAITTQVTGGLVAGELFF
CDR3 DNA: TGTGCCATCACTACTCAAGTTACAGGGGGTTTAGTCGCCGGGGAGCTGTTTTTT
clone size: few
CDR3 length: 18
D gene: TRBD1
V gene: TRBV12-3/TRBV12-4
J gene: TRBJ2-2

CDR3 protein: CASSLGMANVLTF
CDR3 DNA: TGTGCCAGCAGTTTGGGTATGGCCAACGTCCTGACTTTC
clone size: many
CDR3 length: 13
D gene: NA
V gene: TRBV6-5
J gene: TRBJ2-6

CDR3 protein: CASSQQAGMAGETQYF
CDR3 DNA: TGCGCCAGCAGCCAACAAGCGGGTATGGCGGGGGAGACCCAGTACTTC
clone size: few
CDR3 length: 16
D gene: NA
V gene: TRBV4-3
J gene: TRBJ2-5

CDR3 protein: CSARPSGGPPEQFF
CDR3 DNA: TGCAGTGCCAGACCCAGCGGGGGGCCCCCCGAGCAGTTCTTC
clone size: many
CDR3 length: 14
D gene: TRBD2
V gene: TRBV20-1
J gene: TRBJ2-1

CDR3 protein: CASKGDRTDTQYF
CDR3 DNA: TGTGCCAGCAAGGGAGATCGCACAGATACGCAGTATTTT
clone size: many
CDR3 length: 13
D gene: NA
V gene: TRBV2
J gene: TRBJ2-3

CDR3 protein: CASSSGGRNTEAFF
CDR3 DNA: TGTGCCAGCAGCTCAGGGGGTAGGAACACTGAAGCTTTCTTT
clone size: many
CDR3 length: 14
D gene: TRBD1
V gene: TRBV7-6
J gene: TRBJ1-1

CDR3 protein: CASSLPAGGEQFF
CDR3 DNA: TGCGCCAGCAGCCTCCCTGCGGGCGGAGAGCAGTTCTTC
clone size: many
CDR3 length: 13
D gene: NA
V gene: TRBV5-1
J gene: TRBJ2-1

CDR3 protein: CASSWGFNSPLHF
CDR3 DNA: TGTGCCAGCAGTTGGGGGTTTAATTCACCCCTCCACTTT
clone size: few
CDR3 length: 13
D gene: NA
V gene: TRBV25-1
J gene: TRBJ1-6